The 27 T cell receptor beta chains in this list originate from one sample, sequenced in a study of CD8 T cells in ankylosing spondylitis. TCRdb re-analysed the 5' RACE reads in MiXCR, keeping a single row per CDR3 protein. The profile covers 450,000 or so distinct CDR3 sequences, with around 26% appearing a single time and under 0.9% taken by the ten largest. Study outcomes and limitations: Made up of roughly 8 highly homologous variants, a TCR beta motif appeared characteristic of ankylosing spondylitis blood.

Antigens of these TCRs are unknown. Input material: blood, either unsorted or a sorted T cell fraction (not recorded which). These receptors all come from a male donor with ankylosing spondylitis.

V is TRBV3-1 and J is TRBJ2-5; no definite D call. The CDR3 loop spans 12 amino acids. Trimming shortened V by 3 bases and J by 3 bases, and 5 bases separated the two germline ends. Germline loops: CDR1 LGHDT, CDR2 YNNKEL (reference sequence). The CDR3 bases are TGTGCCAGCAGCCAGGCGGAAGAGACCCAGTACTTC. This codes for CASSQAEETQYF.

This clonotype was counted only a few times. J is TRBJ1-2 and V is TRBV2; TRBD1 matches at 12 bases. The J segment lost 3 bases and the V segment lost 6 bases, leaving 5 bases of the junction unmatched. Germline V gene sequence: CDR1 SNHLY, CDR2 FYNNEI. The CDR3 sequence is 15 residues long. CDR3 residues: CASSAGTGGYYGYTF. As DNA, the CDR3 is TGTGCCAGCAGCGCCGGGACAGGGGGCTACTATGGCTACACCTTC.

This clonotype was counted a few times. The V and J genes are TRBV5-5 and TRBJ1-2; no definite D call. There are 13 residues in the CDR3. Germline V gives CDR1 SGHKS, CDR2 YYEKEE (reference sequence). Trimming took off 7 bases at V and 5 bases at J, with 15 bases between the two ends. The CDR3 spells CASSPLSGYGYTF. CDR3 coding DNA: TGTGCCAGCTCCCCGCTGAGCGGGTATGGCTACACCTTC.

This clonotype was seen once. V is TRBV6-6 and J is TRBJ2-7; unclear D gene. The CDR3 totals 11 residues. V lost 6 bases to trimming and J lost 12 bases, with 15 bases between them. Germline V lookup: CDR1 MNHNY, CDR2 SVGAGI (reference sequence). The CDR3 spells CASSPGPFRYF. The CDR3 bases are TGTGCCAGCAGCCCTGGGCCCTTTAGGTACTTC.

The CDR3 protein is CASSLSPDRVETQYF. The CDR3 DNA reads as TGCGCCAGCAGCCTCTCGCCGGACAGGGTAGAGACCCAGTACTTC. The chain employs TRBV4-1 and TRBJ2-5; 8 bases are a match to TRBD1. Germline-derived CDR1 and CDR2 are MGHRA and YSYEKL. This CDR3 is built from 15 residues. V lost 4 bases to trimming and J lost 4 bases; unmatched junction nucleotides: 8.

This clonotype came up a few times. This chain links TRBV12-3 or TRBV12-4 with TRBJ1-4; perhaps TRBD1 as D (5 bases). V shed 0 bases and J shed 6 bases, with 14 bases lying between them. The CDR3 runs 16 residues. The CDR3 protein is CASSLAGGEGDEKLFF. In DNA, the CDR3 is TGTGCCAGCAGTTTAGCTGGGGGGGAAGGGGATGAAAAACTGTTTTTT.

This chain links TRBV24-1 with TRBJ2-3; 7 bases fit TRBD2. V shed 0 bases, J shed 5 bases, and the junction held 7 bases outside the gene matches. In germline, CDR1 is KGHDR, CDR2 SFDVKD. The CDR3 consists of 16 residues. This chain's CDR3 is CATSDLRFAGEDTQYF. In DNA form, the CDR3 reads TGTGCCACCAGTGATTTGCGTTTCGCGGGAGAAGATACGCAGTATTTT.

This sequence joins TRBV3-1 and TRBJ2-4, with TRBD2 as a possible D gene (6 bases). V gave up 5 bases and J gave up 0 bases, with 17 bases separating them. The CDR3 contains 17 residues. Germline assignment: CDR1 LGHDT and CDR2 YNNKEL (reference sequence). This CDR3 is CASSSGGAALAKNIQYF. The CDR3 DNA follows: TGTGCCAGCAGCTCAGGCGGGGCGGCCCTAGCCAAAAACATTCAGTACTTC.

This clonotype was detected a few times. The genes are TRBV4-2 and TRBJ1-5; TRBD1 aligns across 9 bases. Germline values: CDR1 LGHNA, CDR2 YNFKEQ. The CDR3 is 15 amino acids. J gave up 7 bases and V 0 bases, and 4 bases lay outside the gene matches. CDR3 loop: CASSQEDRGGQPQHF. For the CDR3, the DNA is TGTGCCAGCAGCCAAGAAGACAGGGGGGGACAGCCCCAGCATTTT.

The CDR3 is CASRLWGLGPENTEAFF. In DNA form, the CDR3 reads TGTGCCAGCAGACTTTGGGGCCTCGGGCCGGAGAACACTGAAGCTTTCTTT. This chain links TRBV11-2 with TRBJ1-1; weak D call: TRBD1 (5 bases). CDR1 is SGHAT, CDR2 FQNNGV, per germline. Trimming cost V 6 bases and J 1 base, with 21 bases left between them. The CDR3 sequence is 17 residues long.

This clonotype was counted only a few times. The chain uses TRBV7-9 and TRBJ2-1; TRBD2 agrees at 11 bases. With V trimmed by 4 bases and J by 7 bases, 6 bases remained unmatched. This CDR3 region has 15 residues. The germline V gene encodes CDR1 SEHNR and CDR2 FQNEAQ (reference sequence). In DNA form, the CDR3 reads TGTGCCAGCAGCTCGGGACTAGCGGTTAGTAATGAGCAGTTCTTC. It specifies CASSSGLAVSNEQFF.

This clonotype showed up just a few times. V is TRBV2 and J is TRBJ2-7, with D hard to call. In germline, CDR1 is SNHLY, CDR2 FYNNEI. CDR3 size: 10 residues. The V and J ends lost 8 bases and 3 bases respectively, with 5 bases between them. CDR3 bases: TGTGCCAGCGGGGACTACGAGCAGTACTTC. It yields the protein CASGDYEQYF.

The chain employs TRBV7-2 and TRBJ2-1; 11 bases are shared with TRBD2. J gave up 14 bases and V 4 bases, and 4 bases lay outside the gene matches. Per germline, CDR1 SGHTA and CDR2 FQGNSA. This CDR3 has 12 amino acids. CDR3 nucleotides: TGTGCCAGCAGCTCACGACTAGCGGGAAAGTTCTTC. The encoded protein is CASSSRLAGKFF.

This clonotype has more than one count but fewer than ten. The rearrangement joins TRBV2 to TRBJ2-1, with TRBD2 matching 13 bases. This CDR3 has 15 amino acids. In germline, CDR1 is SNHLY, CDR2 FYNNEI. V shed 3 bases and J 11 bases; nucleotides not matched to a gene: 7. The CDR3 nucleotides read TGTGCCAGCAGTGACCGGACTAGCGGGAGTCGTAAGCAGTTCTTC. It specifies CASSDRTSGSRKQFF.

This clonotype appeared a few times. V and J are TRBV5-1 and TRBJ1-2, with D possibly matching TRBD1 (5 bases). Trimming removed 4 bases at V and 4 bases at J, with 17 bases between. Germline CDR1 SGHRS, CDR2 YFSETQ. The CDR3 has 15 amino acids. The CDR3: CASSKETAFLYGYTF. As DNA, the CDR3 is TGCGCCAGCAGCAAGGAGACAGCGTTTCTCTATGGCTACACCTTC.

There are a few counts of this clonotype. The V gene is TRBV3-1, the J gene TRBJ2-3, with TRBD1 as a possible D gene (6 bases). Trimming shortened V by 6 bases and J by 2 bases, and 18 bases separated the two germline ends. This CDR3 contains 16 residues. CDR1 is LGHDT, CDR2 YNNKEL, per germline (reference sequence). CDR3 residues: CASRRTSTGITDTQYF. CDR3 coding DNA: TGTGCCAGCAGACGAACGTCGACAGGAATCACAGATACGCAGTATTTT.

In this sample, this clonotype turned up a few times. This rearrangement joins TRBV3-1 to TRBJ2-7; weak D call: TRBD2 (6 bases). The germline V and J ends were trimmed by 3 bases and 0 bases, with 9 bases remaining between them. Looked up from germline, CDR1 is LGHDT and CDR2 is YNNKEL (reference sequence). CDR3 length: 14 amino acids. The CDR3 DNA reads as TGTGCCAGCAGCCAGACTAGGAGCTCCTACGAGCAGTACGTC. Translated: CASSQTRSSYEQYV.

This clonotype was recorded many times. This sequence joins TRBV5-1 and TRBJ2-2; 10 nucleotides agree with TRBD2. CDR1 and CDR2 (germline): SGHRS, YFSETQ. The CDR3 spans 16 residues. V trimming: 4 bases; J trimming: 7 bases; junction bases outside the gene matches: 10. This chain's CDR3 is CASSLRGLANHGELFF. The CDR3 DNA sequence: TGCGCCAGCAGCCTAAGGGGACTAGCGAATCACGGGGAGCTGTTTTTT. Together with reference TRBV5-1 and TRBJ2-2, the CDR3 gives the full variable domain: KAGVTQTPRYLIKTRGQQVTLSCSPISGHRSVSWYQQTPGQGLQFLFEYFSETQRNKGNFPGRFSGRQFSNSRSEMNVSTLELGDSALYLCASSLRGLANHGELFFGEGSRLTVL.

The chain uses TRBV20-1 and TRBJ2-3, with TRBD2 identical over 14 bases. This CDR3 has 16 residues. The germline gives CDR1 DFQATT, CDR2 SNEGSKA (reference sequence). After removal of 0 bases from V and 7 bases from J, the junction contained 6 bases not matched to a gene. CDR3: CSARDPGLAGENTQYF. CDR3 in DNA: TGCAGTGCTAGAGATCCGGGACTAGCGGGAGAAAATACGCAGTATTTT.

This clonotype showed up just a few times. The chain couples TRBV11-1 to TRBJ2-1; D is unclear. The CDR3 has 13 residues. The V end lost 7 bases, the J end lost 3 bases, and 10 bases lay between the germline ends. Germline-derived CDR1 and CDR2 are SGHAT and FQDESV (reference sequence). Here the CDR3 reads CASNPTGYNEQFF. CDR3 in DNA: TGTGCCAGCAACCCCACGGGCTACAATGAGCAGTTCTTC.

The V and J genes are TRBV6-1 and TRBJ2-3; no reliable D call. CDR3 length equals 13 residues. V was cut by 1 base and J by 6 bases, with 8 bases left in between. Germline V CDR1 and CDR2: MNHNS, SASEGT. This CDR3 reads CASSEERSDTQYF. As DNA, the CDR3 is TGTGCCAGCAGTGAAGAAAGGAGTGATACGCAGTATTTT.

V and J are TRBV19 and TRBJ2-3; D might be TRBD2 (6 bases). V was clipped by 8 bases and J by 2 bases, with 11 bases between them. This CDR3 region has 13 residues. The germline gives CDR1 LNHDA, CDR2 SQIVND (reference sequence). The CDR3, as DNA: TGTGCCAGTCGAGGGGAGGCCACAGATACGCAGTATTTT. This sequence encodes CASRGEATDTQYF. Full variable domain (remainder filled in from reference TRBV19 and TRBJ2-3): DGGITQSPKYLFRKEGQNVTLSCEQNLNHDAMYWYRQDPGQGLRLIYYSQIVNDFQKGDIAEGYSVSREKKESFPLTVTSAQKNPTAFYLCASRGEATDTQYFGPGTRLTVL.

This clonotype was counted only a few times. The chain combines TRBV12-3 or TRBV12-4 with TRBJ1-4, with TRBD1 as a possible D gene (5 bases). The CDR3 length is 15 residues. V lost 7 bases to trimming and J lost 7 bases, with 19 bases between them. The CDR3 sequence: CASTRDPGSGEKLFF. CDR3 coding DNA: TGTGCCAGCACCCGGGACCCGGGGTCGGGTGAAAAACTGTTTTTT.

The chain carries TRBV18 and TRBJ2-1, with D hard to call. The CDR3 length is 12 residues. With 1 base removed from V and 10 bases from J, the gap between germline ends came to 8 bases. CDR1 is KGHSH, CDR2 LQKENI, per germline. In DNA form, the CDR3 reads TGTGCCAGCTCACCACAACCTCGGGAGCAGTTCTTC. Translating gives CASSPQPREQFF.

The gene calls are TRBV12-3 or TRBV12-4 and TRBJ2-3; D is unclear. Trimming left V 5 bases short and J 5 bases short, with 5 bases between. This CDR3 region has 11 residues. In DNA, the CDR3 is TGTGCCAGCAGTATTAGAGATACGCAGTATTTT. Amino acid sequence: CASSIRDTQYF.

V usage is TRBV13 and J usage is TRBJ2-3; no clear D gene. The V end was cut by 6 bases, the J end by 5 bases, with 15 bases between. CDR3 length: 14 amino acids. Germline CDR1 and CDR2: PRHDT and FYEKMQ (reference sequence). The CDR3 reads CASRVWDIVDTQYF. The CDR3 bases are TGTGCCAGCAGAGTTTGGGATATAGTAGATACGCAGTATTTT.

V is TRBV11-2 and J is TRBJ1-5; TRBD1 might be the D (5 bases). CDR3 length: 15 residues. Germline CDR1 and CDR2: SGHAT and FQNNGV. The ends were cut back, 0 bases at V and 5 bases at J, with 11 bases in the middle. The DNA for the CDR3 is TGTGCCAGCAGCTTAGATCTAACAGGTTATCAGCCCCAGCATTTT. It specifies CASSLDLTGYQPQHF.